A selection of T cell receptor beta chains follows, all from one sample in a study of blood T cell repertoires in COVID-19. Sequenced by immunoSEQ multiplex PCR; TCRdb stores in-frame clones only, minus some. The table records more than 150,000 clones, roughly three quarters of them present only once. Material: PBMCs or T cells enriched from blood (not recorded which). The receptors derive from a man aged 60-69 years who had been exposed to COVID-19. Each CDR3 is given with its conserved first and last residue. A D gene is named only where the DNA matches it firmly. Size tells how often a clone was seen (once, few, many) or the class of an expanded clone, and some rows leave it out.

>TRBJ2-2|NA|TRBV7-7|TRBD1
CASSPRTGRTGELFF
TGTGCCAGCAGCCCACGGACAGGGCGGACCGGGGAGCTGTTTTTT
>TRBJ2-3|NA|TRBV5-1|TRBD2
CASSPGLAGAPGGDTQYF
TGCGCCAGCAGCCCTGGACTAGCGGGAGCCCCCGGAGGAGATACGCAGTATTTT
>TRBJ1-1|few|TRBV18|TRBD1
CASSPRTGHTHTEAFF
TGTGCCAGCTCACCCCGGACAGGACACACTCACACTGAAGCTTTCTTT
>TRBJ2-5|NA|TRBV6-5|NA
CASRSVGSRQETQYF
TGTGCCAGCAGGTCTGTTGGCTCTCGCCAAGAGACCCAGTACTTC
>TRBJ2-5|NA|TRBV5-1|NA
CASSLAGLQETQYF
TGCGCCAGCAGCTTGGCCGGTCTTCAAGAGACCCAGTACTTC
>TRBJ2-2|NA|TRBV19|NA
CASSRTAGELFF
TGTGCCAGTAGCCGGACAGCCGGGGAGCTGTTTTTT
>TRBJ2-2|NA|TRBV6-4|TRBD2
CASSFLADNTGELFF
TGTGCCAGCAGTTTCCTAGCGGACAACACCGGGGAGCTGTTTTTT
>TRBJ1-2|few|TRBV27|TRBD1
CASSFSGTGIGYTF
TGTGCCAGCAGTTTCTCGGGGACAGGAATTGGCTACACCTTC
>TRBJ1-5|NA|TRBV2|NA
CASRYRDNQPQHF
TGTGCCAGCAGGTACAGGGACAATCAGCCCCAGCATTTT
>TRBJ2-3|NA|TRBV7-2|TRBD2
CASSLGVVTSAAEDTQYF
TGTGCCAGCAGCTTAGGGGTTGTGACTAGCGCCGCGGAAGATACGCAGTATTTT
>TRBJ1-2|NA|TRBV6-2/TRBV6-3|NA
CASSLQGSYGYTF
TGTGCCAGCAGTTTACAGGGATCCTATGGCTACACCTTC
>TRBJ1-1|NA|TRBV6-2/TRBV6-3|NA
CASSQTGRTEAFF
TGTGCCAGCAGCCAGACAGGAAGGACTGAAGCTTTCTTT
>TRBJ2-5|few|TRBV5-1|TRBD2
CASSLLRGAQETQYF
TGCGCCAGCAGCTTGTTGCGGGGGGCACAAGAGACCCAGTACTTC
>TRBJ1-2|NA|TRBV19|TRBD1
CASSSTGAGGYTF
TGTGCCAGTAGTAGCACAGGGGCCGGTGGCTACACCTTC
>TRBJ2-3|NA|TRBV9|TRBD2
CASSITSGGDTDTQYF
TGTGCCAGCAGCATAACTAGCGGGGGGGACACAGATACGCAGTATTTT
>TRBJ1-2|NA|TRBV5-1|NA
CASSPEAATLRYGYTF
TGCGCCAGCTCCCCCGAGGCAGCCACTCTACGGTATGGCTACACCTTC
>TRBJ2-7|NA|TRBV5-1|TRBD1
CASSLGQGNYEQYF
TGCGCCAGCAGCTTGGGACAGGGGAATTACGAGCAGTACTTC
>TRBJ1-2|NA|TRBV19|NA
CASSRSHGQGRKGYTF
TGTGCCAGTAGTCGCTCCCATGGGCAGGGAAGGAAAGGCTACACCTTC
>TRBJ2-7|once|TRBV25-1|NA
CASSEGWGLGASGEQYF
TGTGCCAGCAGTGAAGGCTGGGGTTTGGGGGCCTCGGGGGAGCAGTACTTC
>TRBJ1-5|NA|TRBV24-1|NA
CATSDSPGPNQPQHF
TGTGCCACCAGTGATTCCCCAGGGCCCAATCAGCCCCAGCATTTT
>TRBJ1-6|NA|TRBV7-9|TRBD1
CASSLGQGGFSPLHF
TGTGCCAGCAGCTTAGGACAGGGAGGTTTTTCACCCCTCCACTTT
>TRBJ2-1|NA|TRBV28|NA
CASSSSDEQFF
TGTGCCAGCAGTTCTAGTGATGAGCAGTTCTTC
>TRBJ1-2|few|TRBV4-3|NA
CASSQSGIYGYTF
TGCGCCAGCAGCCAGTCGGGGATCTATGGCTACACCTTC
>TRBJ1-1|NA|TRBV19|NA
CASSIDGSFIEAFF
TGTGCCAGTAGTATAGATGGCTCTTTTATTGAAGCTTTCTTT
>TRBJ2-3|NA|TRBV11-2|NA
CASSLDLAGANTQYF
TGTGCCAGCAGCTTAGATCTGGCGGGGGCGAATACGCAGTATTTT
>TRBJ2-1|NA|TRBV9|TRBD1
CASSRRQGSYNEQFF
TGTGCCAGCAGCCGACGACAGGGATCCTACAATGAGCAGTTCTTC
>TRBJ2-7|NA|TRBV6-4|TRBD1
CASRFRRDRGAYEQYF
TGTGCCAGCAGATTCCGCCGGGACAGGGGTGCTTACGAGCAGTACTTC
>TRBJ2-3|NA|TRBV4-3|TRBD2
CASSQGVAGGPPEEDTQYF
TGCGCCAGCAGCCAGGGGGTAGCGGGAGGGCCACCTGAGGAAGATACGCAGTATTTT
>TRBJ1-1|NA|TRBV7-9|TRBD1
CASSFPNRGPSNTEAFF
TGTGCCAGCAGCTTCCCGAACAGGGGGCCATCGAACACTGAAGCTTTCTTT
>TRBJ2-2|few|TRBV6-5|TRBD2
CASHGGRGIGELFF
TGTGCCAGCCATGGCGGGAGGGGTATCGGGGAGCTGTTTTTT
>TRBJ2-3|NA|TRBV21-1|NA
CASSKVRGVKRTDTQYF
TGTGCCAGCAGCAAAGTAAGGGGCGTCAAACGCACAGATACGCAGTATTTT
>TRBJ2-2|few|TRBV4-2|TRBD2
CASSQAPSGSSGELFF
TGTGCCAGCAGCCAAGCCCCTAGCGGGAGCTCCGGGGAGCTGTTTTTT
>TRBJ2-7|NA|TRBV5-6|TRBD1
CASSLRGQLTRYEQYF
TGTGCCAGCAGCTTGAGGGGACAGTTAACCCGCTACGAGCAGTACTTC
>TRBJ1-2|NA|TRBV12-5|TRBD1
CASGWEGTAGETYGYTF
TGTGCTAGTGGTTGGGAGGGGACAGCGGGGGAAACCTATGGCTACACCTTC
>TRBJ2-1|NA|TRBV5-1|TRBD2
CASSQGVAGEVNEQFF
TGCGCCAGCAGCCAAGGCGTAGCGGGAGAGGTCAATGAGCAGTTCTTC
>TRBJ2-1|few|TRBV30|TRBD2
CAWSAGGSGGDEQFF
TGTGCCTGGAGTGCGGGCGGGAGTGGGGGAGATGAGCAGTTCTTC
>TRBJ2-5|NA|TRBV11-1|NA
CASSTNFRDIAETQYF
TGTGCCAGCAGCACGAACTTCCGGGACATAGCAGAGACCCAGTACTTC
>TRBJ2-7|NA|TRBV5-1|TRBD1
CASSLEAGGGYEQYF
TGCGCCAGCAGCTTGGAGGCAGGGGGCGGCTACGAGCAGTACTTC
>TRBJ2-7|once|TRBV3-1/TRBV3-2|NA
CASSQAPTGQYYEQYF
TGTGCCAGCAGCCAAGCTCCTACGGGACAATACTACGAGCAGTACTTC
>TRBJ2-1|few|TRBV29-1|TRBD1
CSVTGTGDYNEQFF
TGCAGCGTAACCGGGACAGGGGACTACAATGAGCAGTTCTTC
>TRBJ2-2|NA|TRBV21-1|NA
CASSSPPALVITNTGELFF
TGTGCCAGCAGCTCCCCCCCTGCGTTAGTGATAACGAACACCGGGGAGCTGTTTTTT
>TRBJ2-2|NA|TRBV7-3|TRBD1
CASSFDRGRDTGELFF
TGTGCCAGCAGCTTCGACAGGGGGCGGGACACCGGGGAGCTGTTTTTT
>TRBJ2-1|NA|TRBV3-1/TRBV3-2|TRBD2
CASSQDTTGLAGYNEQFF
TGTGCCAGCAGCCAAGATACTACGGGACTAGCGGGGTACAATGAGCAGTTCTTC
>TRBJ2-2|NA|TRBV29-1|NA
CSVEGLDSNTGELFF
TGCAGCGTTGAGGGGCTAGACTCGAACACCGGGGAGCTGTTTTTT
>TRBJ2-1|NA|TRBV5-4|NA
CASSLSGEQFF
TGTGCCAGCAGCTTAAGCGGTGAGCAGTTCTTC
>TRBJ2-3|NA|TRBV7-9|NA
CASSSGLHSSTDTQYF
TGTGCCAGCAGCTCGGGACTTCATTCTAGCACAGATACGCAGTATTTT
>TRBJ1-1|NA|TRBV21-1|NA
CASSSRQGRSTEAFF
TGTGCCAGCAGCTCCCGACAGGGGAGGAGTACTGAAGCTTTCTTT
>TRBJ2-5|NA|TRBV5-1|NA
CASSSRPGETQYF
TGCGCCAGCAGCTCCCGCCCGGGTGAGACCCAGTACTTC
>TRBJ2-5|NA|TRBV19|NA
CASSIDYPSAQYF
TGTGCCAGTAGTATCGACTACCCAAGCGCCCAGTACTTC
>TRBJ1-2|NA|TRBV6-1|NA
CASSARRQAVIYGYTF
TGTGCCAGCAGTGCCCGTAGACAGGCCGTTATCTATGGCTACACCTTC
>TRBJ2-2|NA|TRBV10-3|TRBD1
CAITTRAGQGAGELFF
TGTGCCATCACTACGCGCGCGGGACAGGGGGCCGGGGAGCTGTTTTTT